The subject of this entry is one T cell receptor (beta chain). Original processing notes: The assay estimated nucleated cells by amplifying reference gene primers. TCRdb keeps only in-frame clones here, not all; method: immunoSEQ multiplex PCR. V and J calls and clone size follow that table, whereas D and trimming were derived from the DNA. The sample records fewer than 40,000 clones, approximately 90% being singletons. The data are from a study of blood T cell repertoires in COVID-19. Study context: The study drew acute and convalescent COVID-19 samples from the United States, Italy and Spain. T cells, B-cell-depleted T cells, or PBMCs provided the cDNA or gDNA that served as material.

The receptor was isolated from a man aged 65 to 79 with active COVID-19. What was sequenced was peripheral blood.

CDR3 region: CASRSLDYSNQPQHF. In DNA form, the CDR3 reads TGTGCCAGCAGGTCCCTGGACTATAGCAATCAGCCCCAGCATTTT. The chain recombines TRBV2 with TRBJ1-5; D is unresolved. The CDR3 extends over 15 amino acids. Trimming left V 6 bases short and J 0 bases short, with 12 bases between. Germline CDR1 and CDR2: SNHLY and FYNNEI.